The following is a T cell receptor (beta chain) sequence with its context. Adults between roughly 18 and 90 years of age took part from 20 to 25 US areas. The V end lost 8 bases, the J end lost 4 bases, and 20 bases lay between the germline ends. The germline V gene has CDR1 MDHEN and CDR2 SYDVKM. This CDR3 spans 15 amino acids. The source of the sample is a study of blood T cell repertoires in COVID-19. Study information: Spain, Italy and the United States supplied samples that represented acute and convalescent COVID-19. Sample material is recorded as cDNA or gDNA derived from T cells, B-cell-depleted T cells, or PBMCs.

Methods used by the authors: Using reference gene primer amplification, nucleated cell counts were estimated. Data came from immunoSEQ multiplex PCR; TCRdb stores just in-frame clones and leaves some out. That table gives V, J and clone size, and the DNA gave D and trimming. The repertoire has 60,000 to 80,000 clones, roughly 80% of them found once; the top ten carry about 4%. Sequencing input: PBMCs or T cells enriched from blood (not recorded which). The V and J genes are TRBV28 and TRBJ2-5; the D is unclear. The TCR comes from a middle-aged woman with acute COVID-19. The CDR3 is CASSTLSFLRETQYF. The CDR3 DNA is TGTGCCAGCTCTACCCTATCTTTCCTCCGAGAGACCCAGTACTTC.